This record looks at one T cell receptor beta chain sequence and its context. With 3 bases removed from V and 4 bases from J, the gap between germline ends came to 12 bases. Germline-derived CDR1 and CDR2 are LNHNV and YYDKDF (reference sequence). The CDR3 loop spans 14 amino acids. This record comes from a study of Ad26.COV2.S vaccination and SARS-CoV-2 variants. The overall study: The donor was enrolled in the Ad26.COV2.S arm of the COV1001 trial. Ad26.COV2.S, an intramuscular injection, was given once or twice 56 days apart.

As to treatment: roughly 19 received Ad26.COV2.S at low or high dose, single or two shots; roughly five received placebo; per-sample allocation not given. Collection of samples fell on day 63 after the first vaccine or placebo injection. Aged 18-55 years, donor was enrolled in Boston in 2020. Produced via immunoSEQ multiplex PCR; TCRdb's table is partial and in-frame only. This sample has hundreds of thousands of clones, with roughly nine tenths found just once. The origin of this receptor is a person between 18 and 59 years old who received the Ad26.COV2.S COVID-19 vaccine or a placebo. Sequences were derived from peripheral blood, sampled in a trial of Ad26.COV2.S vaccine versus placebo. The rearrangement links TRBV15 to TRBJ1-1; D unclear. CDR3 protein: CATSSTRRGTEAFF. The CDR3 DNA reads as TGTGCCACCAGCAGCACCCGGCGGGGCACTGAAGCTTTCTTT.